This T cell receptor (beta chain) was identified in a study of T cells expressing NK-cell markers. The wider study: Obtained from sorted CD3+CD56+NKG2C+, CD3+CD56+NKG2C- and CD3+CD56-NKG2C+ T cells were the TCR beta repertoires. One of the eight sequenced donors was seronegative, whereas the other seven were HCMV-seropositive.

Worth noting for this clonotype: The target antigen is unknown.

Study observations and caveats: In a handful of donors, dominant clonotypes made up about 25-60.1% of CD3+CD56-NKG2C+ cells.

There are 15 residues in the CDR3. CDR1 and CDR2 (germline): LNHNV, YYDKDF (reference sequence). Reanalyzing the 5' RACE reads, TCRdb keeps one entry per CDR3 protein, without DNA. Its table records 500,000 or so distinct CDR3 sequences. V usage is TRBV15 and J usage is TRBJ2-7; the TCRdb call, TRBD1, lacks DNA for checking. Sequenced: blood T cells: a sorted CD56 or NKG2C T cell subset, CD4+ or CD8+ T cells, or bulk PBMC T cells (not recorded which). This receptor was identified in a man in his late teens or twenties in good health. The CDR3 spells CATSREPGHFYEQYF.